The next 32 T cell receptor beta chains were all read from a single sample in a study of cytomegalovirus exposure and HLA in healthy donors. With 60 Vbeta and 13 Jbeta primers, the PCR was carried out. The method was immunoSEQ multiplex PCR; TCRdb's version includes in-frame clones alone and lacks a portion of them. The sample holds 150,000 to 200,000 clones, about 70% seen once. Sequencing was performed on PBMCs. These TCRs come from a woman in her thirties in good health and CMV-seronegative.

This chain uses TRBV4-3 with TRBJ1-1, with 8 bases identical to TRBD1. Germline-derived CDR1 and CDR2 are LGHNA and YSLEER. Trimming removed 5 bases from V and 8 bases from J; junction bases left unmatched: 7. CDR3 size: 13 residues. As DNA, the CDR3 is TGCGCCAGCAGCAAGTCCCGGGACAGGGAAGCTTTCTTT. Translated: CASSKSRDREAFF.

With respect to this clone: One end of the junction does not line up with germline, which may come from a read error. This CDR3 is also generated by other DNA sequences in the sample. The chain uses TRBV7-6 and TRBJ2-7, with D perhaps matching TRBD1 (5 bases). The germline V gene has CDR1 SGHVS and CDR2 FNYEAQ. CDR3 length: 15 amino acids. For the CDR3, the DNA is TGTGCTAGCAGCGAGTGGCAGGGTAGCTCCTACGAGCAGTACTTC. It is translated as CASSEWQGSSYEQYF.

This clone was seen once. The chain links TRBV4-1 to TRBJ2-5, with D perhaps TRBD1 (6 bases). The CDR3 runs to 16 residues. The germline gives CDR1 MGHRA, CDR2 YSYEKL. V was pared by 0 bases and J by 8 bases, with 19 bases between. The CDR3 protein is CASSQDPLLLQGTQYF. Here the CDR3 DNA reads TGCGCCAGCAGCCAAGATCCACTTTTACTACAGGGAACCCAGTACTTC.

The chain couples TRBV5-1 to TRBJ2-7; TRBD1 aligns across 7 bases. CDR1 and CDR2 (germline): SGHRS, YFSETQ. The V and J ends lost 0 bases and 3 bases, in that order; junction bases with no gene match: 9. There are 16 residues in the CDR3. The CDR3 DNA follows: TGCGCCAGCAGCTTGGTTCCCGACAGGGTAGGCTACGAGCAGTACTTC. Translated, it gives CASSLVPDRVGYEQYF.

V and J are TRBV7-2 and TRBJ1-2; TRBD1 matches 10 bases. Trimming at V came to 5 bases and at J to 5 bases, leaving 5 bases not matched to a gene. The CDR3 has 14 residues. Germline CDR1 and CDR2: SGHTA and FQGNSA. CDR3 DNA sequence: TGTGCCAGCAGCCCAGAGGGACAGGGGTATGGCTACACCTTC. Protein sequence: CASSPEGQGYGYTF.

Worth noting for this clone: The germline gene is not matched at one end of the junction; a read error may be the cause. The rearrangement uses TRBV7-9 and TRBJ2-3; 7 bases align to TRBD1. Germline V gives CDR1 SEHNR, CDR2 FQNEAQ (reference sequence). This CDR3 comprises 16 residues. The CDR3 loop is CSSSSSIGGVGDTQYF. The DNA for the CDR3 is TGTTCCAGCAGCTCCTCGATAGGGGGCGTTGGTGATACGCAGTATTTT.

This clone showed up just once. This chain joins TRBV25-1 and TRBJ2-2, with 7 bases identical to TRBD2. This CDR3 region has 16 residues. V shed 4 bases and J 0 bases; nucleotides not matched to a gene: 5. Germline lookup yields CDR1 MGHDK and CDR2 SYGVNS. The CDR3 loop reads CASSGLGRANTGELFF. The CDR3 DNA reads as TGTGCCAGCAGTGGATTAGGGAGGGCGAACACCGGGGAGCTGTTTTTT.

The genes are TRBV29-1 and TRBJ2-3; D possibly corresponds to TRBD2 (6 bases). Germline V gene sequence: CDR1 SQVTM, CDR2 ANQGSEA. V dropped 4 bases and J dropped 4 bases, with 12 bases sitting between them. The CDR3 spans 13 residues. The CDR3 region has the DNA TGCAGCGTTGTGATTAGCGGCTCAGATACGCAGTATTTT. It translates to CSVVISGSDTQYF.

This clone was counted between two and nine times. J is TRBJ1-2 and V is TRBV7-9; no clear D. Per the germline V gene, CDR1 is SEHNR and CDR2 is FQNEAQ (reference sequence). The V gene lost 4 bases and the J gene lost 1 base, with 25 bases spanning the gap. The CDR3 runs to 19 residues. CDR3 residues: CASSSSFDTKKGSNYGYTF. The CDR3 coding sequence is TGTGCCAGCAGCTCCTCCTTTGACACAAAAAAAGGGAGTAACTATGGCTACACCTTC.

The rearrangement uses TRBV2 and TRBJ2-2; D is undetermined. Germline V gives CDR1 SNHLY, CDR2 FYNNEI. The CDR3 extends over 14 amino acids. The germline V and J ends were trimmed by 4 bases and 3 bases, with 9 bases remaining between them. CDR3 bases: TGTGCCAGCAGTGTTTCCAGGTACACCGGGGAGCTGTTTTTT. As protein: CASSVSRYTGELFF.

The J gene is TRBJ2-3, the V gene TRBV9, with D perhaps TRBD2 (6 bases). The V end lost 1 base, the J end lost 1 base, and 7 bases lay between the germline ends. CDR1 and CDR2 (germline): SGDLS, YYNGEE. The CDR3 is 14 amino acids. The chain's CDR3 is CASSVPGGTDTQYF. The CDR3 DNA reads as TGTGCCAGCAGCGTACCGGGGGGCACAGATACGCAGTATTTT.

This sequence joins TRBV15 and TRBJ1-5, with 7 bases aligning to TRBD1. The CDR3 extends over 14 amino acids. With V trimmed by 0 bases and J by 7 bases, 3 bases remained unmatched. Germline assignment: CDR1 LNHNV and CDR2 YYDKDF (reference sequence). The CDR3 here is CATSRDAGGQPQHF. In DNA, the CDR3 is TGTGCCACCAGCAGAGATGCAGGGGGACAGCCCCAGCATTTT.

The gene calls are TRBV7-2 and TRBJ1-1, with 8 positions matching TRBD1. From germline, CDR1 is SGHTA and CDR2 FQGNSA. This CDR3 contains 14 residues. V shed 5 bases and J 2 bases; nucleotides not matched to a gene: 4. This CDR3 reads CASSAGQVNTEAFF. In nucleotides, the CDR3 is TGTGCCAGCAGCGCGGGACAGGTTAACACTGAAGCTTTCTTT.

The chain is built from TRBV29-1 and TRBJ2-1, with 7 bases matching TRBD2. The CDR3 is 14 residues long. The J segment lost 0 bases and the V segment lost 5 bases, leaving 4 bases of the junction unmatched. Germline assignment: CDR1 SQVTM and CDR2 ANQGSEA. CDR3 sequence: CSVRGGSSYNEQFF. In DNA, the CDR3 is TGCAGCGTTCGAGGCGGGAGCTCCTACAATGAGCAGTTCTTC.

V gene TRBV5-1 combines with J gene TRBJ1-2; 9 bases are shared with TRBD1. J gave up 0 bases and V 4 bases, and 10 bases lay outside the gene matches. Germline V gives CDR1 SGHRS, CDR2 YFSETQ. The CDR3 runs 17 residues. CDR3 nucleotides: TGCGCCAGCAGCCTTACCGGGACAGGGACGACTAACTATGGCTACACCTTC. Its translation is CASSLTGTGTTNYGYTF.

The CDR3 reads CASSYRLAGDYEQYF. As DNA, the CDR3 is TGTGCCAGCAGTTACCGCCTAGCGGGAGACTACGAGCAGTACTTC. The chain is built from TRBV6-6 and TRBJ2-7; TRBD2 matches at 10 bases. The CDR3 has 15 amino acids. Germline-derived CDR1 and CDR2 are MNHNY and SVGAGI (reference sequence). V shed 2 bases and J 3 bases; nucleotides not matched to a gene: 4.

V gene TRBV5-1 combines with J gene TRBJ2-2, with TRBD2 identical over 12 bases. This CDR3 is built from 17 residues. Germline loops: CDR1 SGHRS, CDR2 YFSETQ. J was trimmed by 5 bases and V by 1 base; bases with no gene match: 6. CDR3 nucleotides: TGCGCCAGCAGCTTGCCTAGCGGGGGGGCCGAAACCGGGGAGCTGTTTTTT. It is translated as CASSLPSGGAETGELFF. Looking up the rest from reference TRBV5-1 and TRBJ2-2 gives the full variable domain: KAGVTQTPRYLIKTRGQQVTLSCSPISGHRSVSWYQQTPGQGLQFLFEYFSETQRNKGNFPGRFSGRQFSNSRSEMNVSTLELGDSALYLCASSLPSGGAETGELFFGEGSRLTVL.

The chain joins TRBV29-1 to TRBJ2-3, with 9 bases lining up with TRBD2. V dropped 7 bases and J dropped 0; count of bases not matched to a gene: 11. CDR1 is SQVTM and CDR2 is ANQGSEA in the germline V gene. The CDR3 runs 16 residues. CDR3 region: CSAELRLAASTDTQYF. The CDR3 nucleotides are TGCAGCGCCGAACTGAGACTAGCGGCTAGCACAGATACGCAGTATTTT.

This sequence joins TRBV6-4 and TRBJ2-1; 8 nucleotides agree with TRBD1. J lost 3 bases, V lost 3 bases, and 4 bases had no gene match. This CDR3 has 15 amino acids. Germline V gives CDR1 MRHNA, CDR2 SNTAGT. CDR3 nucleotide sequence: TGTGCCAGCAGTGAACCGGGACAGGACTACAATGAGCAGTTCTTC. It codes for CASSEPGQDYNEQFF.

The chain employs TRBV13 and TRBJ1-3; 8 bases line up with TRBD1. V trimming: 5 bases; J trimming: 2 bases; junction bases outside the gene matches: 8. CDR3 length equals 16 residues. CDR1 is PRHDT, CDR2 FYEKMQ, per germline (reference sequence). Here the CDR3 reads CASSPRTGYPGNTIYF. The CDR3 nucleotides are TGTGCCAGCAGCCCCCGGACAGGGTACCCTGGAAACACCATATATTTT.

The CDR3 loop reads CASSVEDRVRTGELFF. DNA for the CDR3: TGTGCCAGCAGCGTAGAGGACAGGGTTCGGACCGGGGAGCTGTTTTTT. This chain connects TRBV9 to TRBJ2-2, with 8 bases identical to TRBD1. Germline CDR1 SGDLS, CDR2 YYNGEE. J lost 5 bases, V lost 0 bases, and 6 bases had no gene match. CDR3 length equals 16 residues.

This clone appeared once. This sequence joins TRBV2 and TRBJ2-3; TRBD1 aligns across 10 bases. The CDR3 covers 16 residues. Germline CDR1 is SNHLY and CDR2 is FYNNEI. Trimming cost V 6 bases and J 1 base; bases outside gene matches: 7. Here the CDR3 reads CASSQRDRGRTDTQYF. The CDR3 DNA sequence: TGTGCCAGCAGCCAGAGGGACAGGGGCCGCACAGATACGCAGTATTTT. The whole variable domain, filled in from reference TRBV2 and TRBJ2-3, reads EPEVTQTPSHQVTQMGQEVILRCVPISNHLYFYWYRQILGQKVEFLVSFYNNEISEKSEIFDDQFSVERPDGSNFTLKIRSTKLEDSAMYFCASSQRDRGRTDTQYFGPGTRLTVL.

This chain joins TRBV6-1 and TRBJ2-1; no reliable D call. V dropped 3 bases and J dropped 6 bases, with 15 bases sitting between them. Germline lookup yields CDR1 MNHNS and CDR2 SASEGT. The CDR3 runs to 15 residues. CDR3 in DNA: TGTGCCAGCAGTGATTTTAGCCTTCCACGCAATGAGCAGTTCTTC. The encoded protein is CASSDFSLPRNEQFF.

V usage is TRBV18 and J usage is TRBJ2-7; TRBD2 matches 13 bases. This CDR3 region has 15 residues. J gave up 3 bases and V 3 bases, and 2 bases lay outside the gene matches. CDR1 and CDR2 (germline): KGHSH, LQKENI. The CDR3 bases are TGTGCCAGCTCACCGGGGACTAGCGGGGTCTACGAGCAGTACTTC. Translated, it gives CASSPGTSGVYEQYF.

CDR3 nucleotides: TGTGCCAGCAGGGAGTGGCTAGCGGGAGGCCCGAACACCGGGGAGCTGTTTTTT. It translates to CASREWLAGGPNTGELFF. The chain recombines TRBV6-4 with TRBJ2-2; 11 nucleotides line up with TRBD2. The germline gives CDR1 MRHNA, CDR2 SNTAGT. V lost 6 bases, J lost 0 bases, and 9 bases stayed unmatched. This CDR3 has 18 residues.

This clone was picked up one time. The V call is TRBV9, the J call TRBJ1-2, with 7 nucleotides matching TRBD1. The CDR3 runs 14 residues. The V segment lost 7 bases and the J segment 8 bases; nucleotides outside the gene matches: 14. CDR1 SGDLS and CDR2 YYNGEE come from the germline V gene. As DNA, the CDR3 is TGTGCCAGCGCGAGGGACAGCAGCTTCATAGGCTACACCTTC. Its translation: CASARDSSFIGYTF.

This clone has just one count. The V gene is TRBV6-1, the J gene TRBJ1-1, with D unresolved. V lost 6 bases, J lost 1 base, and 9 bases lay in between. CDR3 length: 13 residues. Germline assignment: CDR1 MNHNS and CDR2 SASEGT. The CDR3 protein is CASSLTENTEAFF. CDR3 sequence (DNA): TGTGCCAGCAGCCTAACAGAGAACACTGAAGCTTTCTTT.

The rearrangement uses TRBV10-3 and TRBJ1-2; 8 positions agree with TRBD1. Germline V CDR1 and CDR2: ENHRY, SYGVKD. V lost 6 bases, J lost 4 bases, and 4 bases stayed unmatched. The CDR3 sequence is 13 residues long. The CDR3 loop is CAISDRGTYGYTF. The CDR3 region has the DNA TGTGCCATCAGCGACAGGGGAACCTATGGCTACACCTTC.

The table lists this clone with a count of one. The CDR3 nucleotides read TGTGCCAGCAGCTTAGCCCGGACAGGGGGCCTCCTTAATTCACCCCTCCACTTT. Protein product: CASSLARTGGLLNSPLHF. The chain uses TRBV7-2 and TRBJ1-6; 11 positions match TRBD1. The J segment lost 6 bases and the V segment lost 0 bases, leaving 7 bases of the junction unmatched. Germline V CDR1 and CDR2: SGHTA, FQGNSA. This CDR3 has 18 residues.

This clone appeared a few times. The chain couples TRBV7-2 to TRBJ2-3; no definite D call. This CDR3 has 17 residues. Trimming shortened V by 4 bases and J by 3 bases, and 20 bases separated the two germline ends. Per germline, CDR1 SGHTA and CDR2 FQGNSA. CDR3 loop: CASSSPGFRVLTDTQYF. The CDR3 DNA is TGTGCCAGCAGCTCACCGGGTTTTCGGGTGTTGACAGATACGCAGTATTTT.

The chain carries TRBV5-1 and TRBJ2-5; D may be TRBD1 (6 bases). The germline CDR1 and CDR2 sequences are SGHRS and YFSETQ. Trimming pared 4 bases from V and 4 bases from J, leaving 17 bases between. There are 15 residues in the CDR3. Written as DNA, the CDR3 is TGCGCCAGCAGCCCTCAACCGGGACAATCAGAGACCCAGTACTTC. As protein: CASSPQPGQSETQYF.

The count of this clone is one. The chain has TRBV13 and TRBJ2-7; 7 bases are shared with TRBD1. The trim removed 3 bases at V and 6 bases at J, leaving 2 bases unmatched. CDR1 and CDR2 from the germline V gene are PRHDT and FYEKMQ (reference sequence). The CDR3 spans 12 residues. For the CDR3, the DNA is TGTGCCAGCAGCTTGGGACAGCTCGAGCAGTACTTC. Its translation is CASSLGQLEQYF. The full variable domain, completed using reference TRBV13 and TRBJ2-7, is AAGVIQSPRHLIKEKRETATLKCYPIPRHDTVYWYQQGPGQDPQFLISFYEKMQSDKGSIPDRFSAQQFSDYHSELNMSSLELGDSALYFCASSLGQLEQYFGPGTRLTVT.